Following are 21 T cell receptor beta chains from one sample sequenced in a study of identical twins. TCRdb recomputed calls from the 5' RACE reads with MiXCR, one row per CDR3 protein. Here the sample spans some 1,600,000 distinct CDR3 sequences, around a third being singletons. The sequenced sample consisted of cord blood. The receptors shown here come from a newborn girl in good health.

This rearrangement joins TRBV20-1 to TRBJ2-7, with D possibly being TRBD1 or TRBD2 (5 bases each). This CDR3 region has 12 residues. Germline V gene lookup returns CDR1 DFQATT and CDR2 SNEGSKA (reference sequence). V dropped 5 bases and J dropped 6 bases, with 14 bases sitting between them. The CDR3 reads CSAAPLGTEQYF. The CDR3 DNA sequence: TGCAGTGCTGCCCCTCTAGGGACCGAGCAGTACTTC.

The chain links TRBV29-1 to TRBJ2-7; 8 positions agree with TRBD1. Looked up from germline, CDR1 is SQVTM and CDR2 is ANQGSEA. The V and J ends lost 1 base and 5 bases, in that order; junction bases with no gene match: 13. The length of the CDR3 is 16 residues. In DNA form, the CDR3 reads TGCAGCGTTGAAGGGACAGGGACGGACGCTTGGCACGAGCAGTACTTC. It is translated as CSVEGTGTDAWHEQYF.

This clonotype was found a few times. The gene calls are TRBV20-1 and TRBJ2-1, with D possibly matching TRBD2 (6 bases). Trimming removed 4 bases at V and 2 bases at J, with 15 bases between. The CDR3 totals 15 residues. Germline CDR1 DFQATT, CDR2 SNEGSKA (reference sequence). The CDR3 nucleotides are TGCAGTGCTACCCCTGGAGGGGAGACCTACAATGAGCAGTTCTTC. Its protein product is CSATPGGETYNEQFF.

The table lists this clonotype with a few counts. V is TRBV15 and J is TRBJ2-1; 11 nucleotides line up with TRBD2. V lost 2 bases to trimming and J lost 7 bases; unmatched junction nucleotides: 4. This CDR3 is built from 15 residues. Germline values: CDR1 LNHNV, CDR2 YYDKDF (reference sequence). The CDR3 is CATSRSLAGGNEQFF. In nucleotides, the CDR3 is TGTGCCACCAGCAGATCCTTAGCGGGAGGGAATGAGCAGTTCTTC.

The V call is TRBV19, the J call TRBJ1-5; D uncertain. V shed 6 bases and J shed 4 bases, with 10 bases lying between them. Germline V gene lookup returns CDR1 LNHDA and CDR2 SQIVND (reference sequence). CDR3 size: 13 residues. This chain's CDR3 is CASRPGRNQPQHF. The CDR3 nucleotides are TGTGCCAGTAGGCCGGGGAGAAATCAGCCCCAGCATTTT.

This clonotype occurred many times. The chain combines TRBV29-1 with TRBJ1-2; no definite D call. The CDR3 is 11 amino acids. Germline CDR1 reads SQVTM; CDR2 reads ANQGSEA. Trimming cost V 1 base and J 4 bases, with 4 bases left between them. CDR3: CSVEGFYGYTF. The CDR3 DNA follows: TGCAGCGTTGAAGGGTTCTATGGCTACACCTTC.

This clonotype was counted a few times. The rearrangement links TRBV12-3 or TRBV12-4 to TRBJ2-3; TRBD2 is a possible D gene (6 bases). V lost 3 bases to trimming and J lost 3 bases, with 10 bases between them. There are 14 residues in the CDR3. The CDR3 DNA reads TGTGCCAGCAGTTTCATACTAGCAACAGATACGCAGTATTTT. This gives the protein CASSFILATDTQYF.

This clonotype was observed a few times. Germline and junction disagree at one end, which may indicate a read error. The V and J genes are TRBV5-1 and TRBJ2-7; possibly TRBD1 for D (6 bases). The CDR3 runs to 15 residues. Germline assignment: CDR1 SGHRS and CDR2 YFSETQ. In nucleotides, the CDR3 is TGCGCCAGCTGCTTGGCTACCGGGACACTTTACGAGCAGTACTTC. Translation: CASCLATGTLYEQYF.

The chain uses TRBV10-2 and TRBJ2-2; 7 bases map to TRBD1. The CDR3 covers 15 residues. CDR1 is WSHSY and CDR2 is SAAADI in the germline V gene. V trimming: 2 bases; J trimming: 4 bases; junction bases outside the gene matches: 4. The CDR3 region is CASSEEGQITGELFF. The CDR3 region has the DNA TGCGCCAGCAGTGAGGAGGGACAGATCACCGGGGAGCTGTTTTTT.

The J gene is TRBJ2-7, the V gene TRBV28, with 8 positions matching TRBD2. Germline V CDR1 and CDR2: MDHEN, SYDVKM. Unmatched junction bases numbered 13, after V lost 5 bases and J lost 7 bases. The CDR3 contains 15 residues. Here the CDR3 reads CASSRAGASGLEQYF. For the CDR3, the DNA is TGTGCCAGCAGTCGGGCCGGGGCTAGCGGGCTAGAGCAGTACTTC.

This clonotype was observed a handful of times. The chain combines TRBV10-3 with TRBJ1-5; D remains unclear. The CDR3 totals 13 residues. V was trimmed by 6 bases and J by 7 bases, leaving 13 bases between them. The germline CDR1 and CDR2 sequences are ENHRY and SYGVKD. The CDR3 is CAISRGYDQPQHF. The DNA of the CDR3 is TGTGCCATCAGCAGAGGGTATGACCAGCCCCAGCATTTT.

This clonotype was recorded a few times. The chain links TRBV14 to TRBJ2-5, with 7 bases fitting TRBD1. Germline V gene data show CDR1 as SGHDN and CDR2 as FVKESK. Trimming at V came to 4 bases and at J to 4 bases, leaving 6 bases not matched to a gene. The CDR3 totals 14 residues. The CDR3 sequence: CASSRRQGRETQYF. The CDR3 DNA reads TGTGCCAGCAGCCGACGACAGGGAAGAGAGACCCAGTACTTC. Based on the CDR3 plus reference TRBV14 and TRBJ2-5, the full variable domain is EAGVTQFPSHSVIEKGQTVTLRCDPISGHDNLYWYRRVMGKEIKFLLHFVKESKQDESGMPNNRFLAERTGGTYSTLKVQPAELEDSGVYFCASSRRQGRETQYFGPGTRLLVL.

This sequence joins TRBV12-3 or TRBV12-4 and TRBJ1-2, with D hard to call. The CDR3 is made up of 16 amino acids. Between the trimmed V and J ends, which lost 3 bases and 6 bases, there was a span of 20 bases. CDR3 in amino acids: CASSLDPFGYLNGYTF. The CDR3 DNA is TGTGCCAGCAGTTTGGACCCCTTCGGTTACCTGAATGGCTACACCTTC.

This clonotype was observed a few times. This chain links TRBV27 with TRBJ2-3; 8 positions agree with TRBD2. The CDR3 length is 16 residues. The V and J ends lost 2 bases and 3 bases, in that order; junction bases with no gene match: 7. Germline CDR1 is MNHEY and CDR2 is SMNVEV (reference sequence). CDR3 nucleotide sequence: TGTGCCAGCAGTTTAAAGACTAGCGTGAGGACAGATACGCAGTATTTT. The encoded protein is CASSLKTSVRTDTQYF.

To note about this clonotype: Just one base apart from a much larger clone, this may be a read error. The chain combines TRBV10-3 with TRBJ2-3, with a weak D call TRBD2 (5 bases). Germline V gene data show CDR1 as ENHRY and CDR2 as SYGVKD. V gave up 4 bases and J gave up 6 bases, with 5 bases separating them. This CDR3 has 11 residues. CDR3: CAISGRDTQYF. The CDR3 DNA reads TGTGCCATCAGTGGGAGGGATACGCAGTATTTT.

The V gene is TRBV20-1, the J gene TRBJ2-1; D gene uncertain. This CDR3 comprises 13 residues. V dropped 5 bases and J dropped 13 bases, with 21 bases sitting between them. Germline assignment: CDR1 DFQATT and CDR2 SNEGSKA (reference sequence). CDR3 protein: CSAGPRNGETQFF. In DNA, the CDR3 is TGCAGTGCTGGGCCCAGGAATGGAGAGACCCAGTTCTTC.

The rearrangement joins TRBV29-1 to TRBJ2-2; TRBD2 is a possible D gene (6 bases). This CDR3 has 13 amino acids. V was cut by 5 bases and J by 1 base, with 8 bases left in between. In germline, CDR1 is SQVTM, CDR2 ANQGSEA. Here the CDR3 DNA reads TGCAGCGTTATGGGGGGGAACACCGGGGAGCTGTTTTTT. This sequence encodes CSVMGGNTGELFF.

In this sample, this clonotype turned up a few times. The chain has TRBV12-3 or TRBV12-4 and TRBJ1-5, with TRBD1 as a possible D gene (5 bases). Trimming took off 1 base at V and 0 bases at J, with 10 bases between the two ends. The CDR3 length is 16 residues. The CDR3 nucleotides read TGTGCCAGCAGTTTAGGGGGCCGATATAGCAATCAGCCCCAGCATTTT. Its protein is CASSLGGRYSNQPQHF.

In its sample, this clonotype was seen a few times. This chain uses TRBV20-1 with TRBJ2-7; TRBD2 matches 13 bases. In germline, CDR1 is DFQATT, CDR2 SNEGSKA (reference sequence). This CDR3 is built from 15 residues. V lost 3 bases and J lost 2; bases outside the gene matches: 4. The DNA for the CDR3 is TGCAGTGCTAGCGGACTAGCGGGGGTACCCTACGAGCAGTACTTC. Translated: CSASGLAGVPYEQYF.

The rearrangement joins TRBV4-1 to TRBJ1-2; maybe TRBD1 (5 bases). This CDR3 is 16 amino acids long. CDR1 and CDR2 (germline): MGHRA, YSYEKL. The ends were cut back, 1 base at V and 1 base at J, with 13 bases in the middle. This CDR3 reads CASSQVQRGFNYGYTF. DNA for the CDR3: TGCGCCAGCAGCCAAGTTCAGCGGGGCTTTAACTATGGCTACACCTTC.

V usage is TRBV20-1 and J usage is TRBJ1-3, with TRBD1 matching over 7 bases. V lost 6 bases, J lost 2 bases, and 1 base stayed unmatched. Looked up from germline, CDR1 is DFQATT and CDR2 is SNEGSKA (reference sequence). This CDR3 comprises 12 residues. The CDR3 protein is CSAQGAGNTIYF. The CDR3 coding sequence is TGCAGTGCGCAGGGGGCTGGAAACACCATATATTTT.